The TCR beta chain described here comes from a study of blood T cell repertoires in COVID-19. The overall study: The United States, Italy and Spain provided the acute and convalescent COVID-19 samples. PBMCs, B-cell-depleted T cells, or T cells were the source of the cDNA or gDNA that made up the material.

Germline V CDR1 and CDR2: LGHDT, YNNKEL (reference sequence). The CDR3 is made up of 12 amino acids. V dropped 1 base and J dropped 5 bases, with 4 bases sitting between them. In the study's own analysis: Amplification with reference gene primers provided the estimates of nucleated cell counts. Produced via immunoSEQ multiplex PCR; TCRdb's table is partial and in-frame only. D and trimming come from the DNA, and the V and J calls and clone size come from that table. Counted here are some 87,000 clones, around four fifths occurring once; the ten biggest clones make up about 13%. This chain uses TRBV3-1 (or the pseudogene TRBV3-2) with TRBJ2-3; D remains ambiguous. Sequencing was done on a sample of peripheral blood. The sequence came from a human donor in a cohort sampled during active COVID-19. DNA for the CDR3: TGTGCCAGCAGCCAAGCGGTAGATACGCAGTATTTT. It encodes CASSQAVDTQYF.